The 3 T cell receptor beta chains in this list originate from one sample, sequenced in a study of T cell repertoires in cytomegalovirus infection (dated by TCRdb to about 2019). The sequencer listed for this sample is Illumina HiSeq 1500. Through fastp at Q25 and MiXCR, TCRdb rebuilt clones from the public reads, retaining in-frame beta chains. All rows with the same CDR3 protein become a single entry with the most common DNA and genes. This sample has some 130,000 distinct CDR3 sequences in its table, and 24% of those were observed once. The ten largest make up about a third of the sample. These receptors lack a known antigen. The specimen was PBMCs, sequenced either directly or after in vitro stimulation (not recorded which). The receptors were sampled from a human donor in good health (CMV status not recorded). Some clones in this sample may be carry-over from other donors' samples.

Regarding this clonotype: A single base separates this from a much larger clone, so it may be a read error. This rearrangement joins TRBV4-1 to TRBJ1-2; maybe TRBD1 (5 bases). There are 15 residues in the CDR3. Germline lookup yields CDR1 MGHRA and CDR2 YSYEKL. The V end lost 0 bases, the J end lost 7 bases, and 15 bases lay between the germline ends. CDR3 in DNA: TGCGCCAGCAGCCAAGATCCCCCCAGGGTCTTTGGCTACACCTTC. It codes for CASSQDPPRVFGYTF.

The CDR3 loop reads CASSGTGASEQYF. The CDR3 region has the DNA TGTGCCAGCAGTGGGACAGGGGCTAGCGAGCAGTACTTC. The rearrangement links TRBV7-2 to TRBJ2-7; 10 positions match TRBD1. CDR1 is SGHTA and CDR2 is FQGNSA in the germline V gene. The CDR3 spans 13 residues. The V gene end was trimmed by 6 bases and the J gene end by 6 bases; junction bases not matched to a gene: 5.

The chain employs TRBV7-9 and TRBJ2-1; a weak D match, TRBD2 (5 bases). This CDR3 region has 15 residues. Trimming removed 5 bases at V and 4 bases at J, with 15 bases between. The germline V gene has CDR1 SEHNR and CDR2 FQNEAQ (reference sequence). The CDR3 sequence: CASSLSGGSYNEQFF. The CDR3 region has the DNA TGTGCCAGCAGCCTATCAGGAGGTTCTTACAATGAGCAGTTCTTC. Based on the CDR3 plus reference TRBV7-9 and TRBJ2-1, the full variable domain is DTGVSQNPRHKITKRGQNVTFRCDPISEHNRLYWYRQTLGQGPEFLTYFQNEAQLEKSRLLSDRFSAERPKGSFSTLEIQRTEQGDSAMYLCASSLSGGSYNEQFFGPGTRLTVL.